This is a list of T cell receptor beta chains from one sample in a study of CD8 T cells in ankylosing spondylitis. TCRdb re-called the 5' RACE reads through MiXCR, storing one row per CDR3 protein. The sample lists some 120,000 distinct CDR3 sequences, around 15% occurring once. What was sequenced was blood, either unsorted or a sorted T cell fraction (not recorded which). These receptors all come from a female donor with ankylosing spondylitis or in good health (not recorded which). The CDR3 runs from the conserved cysteine through the conserved F or W. A D gene is named only where the DNA matches it firmly. Some rows have no size entry. The others give once, few or many, or a class for an expanded clone.

V gene	clone size	CDR3 length	J gene	D gene	CDR3 protein	CDR3 DNA
TRBV5-1	NA	13	TRBJ2-5	NA	CASSPGGGEAQYF	TGCGCCAGCAGCCCGGGGGGCGGAGAGGCCCAGTACTTC
TRBV7-9	NA	14	TRBJ2-3	NA	CASSLAQSTDTQYF	TGTGCCAGCAGCTTAGCCCAGAGCACAGATACGCAGTATTTT
TRBV12-3/TRBV12-4	few	15	TRBJ1-6	NA	CASSLRSGSNSPLHF	TGTGCCAGCAGTTTACGTAGTGGGAGTAATTCACCCCTCCACTTT
TRBV29-1	few	14	TRBJ2-1	TRBD1	CSVETGAAYNEQFF	TGCAGCGTAGAGACAGGGGCAGCTTACAATGAGCAGTTCTTC
TRBV20-1	many	13	TRBJ2-3	TRBD1	CSALDRATDTQYF	TGCAGTGCTTTAGACAGGGCCACAGATACGCAGTATTTT
TRBV20-1	NA	14	TRBJ2-7	NA	CSAIIRRSPYEQYF	TGCAGTGCTATCATACGGCGGAGCCCCTACGAGCAGTACTTC
TRBV12-3/TRBV12-4	many	15	TRBJ2-7	TRBD2	CASSPGLAGVYEQYF	TGTGCCAGCAGTCCAGGACTAGCGGGGGTCTACGAGCAGTACTTC
TRBV19	NA	15	TRBJ2-5	TRBD2	CASSILAGVPETQYF	TGTGCCAGTAGTATACTTGCGGGGGTTCCAGAGACCCAGTACTTC
TRBV5-1	few	14	TRBJ2-3	TRBD1	CASSQDRPTDTQYF	TGCGCCAGCAGCCAGGACAGGCCCACAGATACGCAGTATTTT
TRBV12-3/TRBV12-4	few	16	TRBJ2-2	TRBD1	CASSLRTGVHTGELFF	TGTGCCAGCAGTTTAAGGACAGGGGTCCACACCGGGGAGCTGTTTTTT